Detailed here is one TCR beta chain. Its antigen remains unknown. Clones were sequenced by immunoSEQ multiplex PCR, and TCRdb holds only the in-frame ones, with some missing. The sample includes roughly 15,000 clones, 80% to 95% of them seen just once. This record belongs to a study of PD-1 blockade in classical Hodgkin lymphoma. Sample time point: newly diagnosed, previously untreated cHL patient sample. It was by magnetic negative selection that CD4+ T cells were purified from thawed PBMCs. Per the germline V gene, CDR1 is SGHAT and CDR2 is FQNNGV. The CDR3 contains 15 residues. The V segment lost 5 bases and the J segment 2 bases; nucleotides outside the gene matches: 2. Study-level results: It was reported that newly diagnosed patients had less baseline TCR diversity than healthy donors.

V is TRBV11-2 and J is TRBJ2-7; 14 bases are shared with TRBD2. Sequencing was done on a sample of CD4+ T cells from blood. The sequence was collected from a human donor with classical Hodgkin lymphoma. The CDR3 bases are TGTGCCAGCAGCCAGGGACTAGCGGGAGCCTACGAGCAGTACTTC. Amino acid sequence: CASSQGLAGAYEQYF.